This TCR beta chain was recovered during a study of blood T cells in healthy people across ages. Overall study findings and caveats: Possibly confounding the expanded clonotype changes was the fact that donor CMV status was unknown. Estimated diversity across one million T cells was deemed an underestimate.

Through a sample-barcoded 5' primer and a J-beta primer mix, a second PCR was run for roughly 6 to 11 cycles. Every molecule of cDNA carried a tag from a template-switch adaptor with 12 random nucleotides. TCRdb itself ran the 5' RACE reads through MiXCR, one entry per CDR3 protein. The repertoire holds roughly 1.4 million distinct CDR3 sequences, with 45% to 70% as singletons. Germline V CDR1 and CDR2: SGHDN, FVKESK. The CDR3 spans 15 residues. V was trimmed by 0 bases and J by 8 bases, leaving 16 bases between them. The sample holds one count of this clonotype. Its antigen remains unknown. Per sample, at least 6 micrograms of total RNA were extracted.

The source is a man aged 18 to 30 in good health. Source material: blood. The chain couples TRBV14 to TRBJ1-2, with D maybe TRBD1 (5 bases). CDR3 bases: TGTGCCAGCAGCCAAGAGACAGCCCTGGCAAGGGGCTACACCTTC. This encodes CASSQETALARGYTF.